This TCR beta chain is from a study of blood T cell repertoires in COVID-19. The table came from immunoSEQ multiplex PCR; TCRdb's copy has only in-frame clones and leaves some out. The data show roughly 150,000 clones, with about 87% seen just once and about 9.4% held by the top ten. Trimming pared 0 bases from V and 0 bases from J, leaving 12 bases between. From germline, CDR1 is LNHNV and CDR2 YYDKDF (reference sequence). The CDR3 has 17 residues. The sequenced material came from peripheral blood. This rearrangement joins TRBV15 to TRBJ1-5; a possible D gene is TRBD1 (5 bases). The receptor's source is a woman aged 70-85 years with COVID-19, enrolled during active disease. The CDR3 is CATSREKGHFSNQPQHF. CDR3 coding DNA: TGTGCCACCAGCAGAGAAAAAGGACACTTTAGCAATCAGCCCCAGCATTTT.